This TCR beta chain was captured in a study of shared clonotypes between healthy human individuals. Study information: CD4 naive and memory got three plates each, CD8 naive two, CD8 memory one.

The input for sorted-subset replicate PCRs was 200 ng DNA, 30,000 or so T cell genomes. Repertoires were generated with immunoSEQ multiplex PCR, while TCRdb's copy carries only in-frame clones and drops some. This table has 1.4 million or so clones, less than 99% appearing once. A split of CD4+ cells into CD45RA+ naive and CD45RA-negative memory subsets was performed. The source material was naive CD4+ T cells sorted from blood. Regarding subset: CD45RA+ positively selected. This receptor was obtained from a man aged 30-40 years in good health.

The CDR3 sequence is CAISVSGSTPYNEQFF. In nucleotides, the CDR3 is TGTGCCATCAGTGTTAGCGGGAGCACCCCATACAATGAGCAGTTCTTC. The chain carries TRBV10-3 and TRBJ2-1; TRBD2 aligns across 9 bases. Germline assignment: CDR1 ENHRY and CDR2 SYGVKD. The CDR3 spans 16 residues. V trimming: 4 bases; J trimming: 4 bases; junction bases outside the gene matches: 8.